Following are 14 T cell receptor beta chains from one sample sequenced in a study of blood T cell repertoires in COVID-19. Using immunoSEQ multiplex PCR, the repertoire was profiled, and TCRdb retains in-frame clones only, with some absent. The table shows 80,000 or so clones, with roughly 82% occurring only once. Sequencing used peripheral blood. The receptors here all came from a man aged 55-75 years with acute or convalescent COVID-19.

The chain combines TRBV7-9 with TRBJ1-5; 11 bases align to TRBD1. There are 15 residues in the CDR3. Germline lookup yields CDR1 SEHNR and CDR2 FQNEAQ (reference sequence). V shed 4 bases and J 6 bases; nucleotides not matched to a gene: 5. The CDR3 spells CASSSGTGGSQPQHF. In DNA, the CDR3 is TGTGCCAGCAGCTCCGGGACAGGGGGATCTCAGCCCCAGCATTTT.

The rearrangement links TRBV2 to TRBJ2-7; D not resolved. V gave up 6 bases and J gave up 3 bases, with 15 bases separating them. Germline V gives CDR1 SNHLY, CDR2 FYNNEI. This CDR3 comprises 14 residues. CDR3 in DNA: TGTGCCAGCAGAACCGTTCTTTCCGGCTACGAGCAGTACTTC. As protein: CASRTVLSGYEQYF.

This chain joins TRBV6-5 and TRBJ1-1; 7 nucleotides agree with TRBD1. Germline CDR1 is MNHEY and CDR2 is SVGAGI. This CDR3 has 13 amino acids. With 7 bases clipped from V and 4 bases from J, the junction kept 6 bases outside the gene matches. The CDR3 DNA reads as TGTGCCAGCACTAAAGACAGGGCCACTGAAGCTTTCTTT. This sequence encodes CASTKDRATEAFF.

The chain links TRBV20-1 to TRBJ2-1, with 7 bases identical to TRBD2. V dropped 3 bases and J dropped 6; count of bases not matched to a gene: 5. The CDR3 spans 13 residues. From germline, CDR1 is DFQATT and CDR2 SNEGSKA (reference sequence). This CDR3 reads CSASRTGGNEQFF. CDR3 in DNA: TGCAGTGCTAGTAGAACGGGGGGCAATGAGCAGTTCTTC.

The chain recombines TRBV7-2 with TRBJ1-5, with D perhaps matching TRBD1 (6 bases). Trimming stripped 2 bases from V and 5 bases from J, with 13 bases between. The CDR3 is 15 residues long. Germline V gene sequence: CDR1 SGHTA, CDR2 FQGNSA. Here the CDR3 reads CASSLTRGSDQPQHF. The CDR3 DNA reads TGTGCCAGCAGCTTAACCAGGGGCAGTGATCAGCCCCAGCATTTT.

This clone was seen once. This sequence joins TRBV27 and TRBJ2-7; TRBD1 matches 10 bases. V dropped 10 bases and J dropped 2; count of bases not matched to a gene: 8. Per the germline V gene, CDR1 is MNHEY and CDR2 is SMNVEV (reference sequence). The CDR3 consists of 14 residues. The CDR3 nucleotides are TGTGCCATCGGACAGGGGGGAGGTACCTACGAGCAGTACTTC. This sequence encodes CAIGQGGGTYEQYF.

This sequence joins TRBV7-2 and TRBJ2-2; D remains ambiguous. Trimming removed 7 bases at V and 0 bases at J, with 3 bases between. Per germline, CDR1 SGHTA and CDR2 FQGNSA. The CDR3 is made up of 12 amino acids. DNA for the CDR3: TGTGCCAGCACCACGAACACCGGGGAGCTGTTTTTT. This gives the protein CASTTNTGELFF.

This clone has only a few counts. This chain joins TRBV5-1 and TRBJ2-7, with D perhaps TRBD2 (6 bases). The V end was cut by 4 bases, the J end by 5 bases, with 16 bases between. The CDR3 totals 14 residues. Looked up from germline, CDR1 is SGHRS and CDR2 is YFSETQ. CDR3 nucleotide sequence: TGCGCCAGCAGCCCGGACGCGGGGAGCCACGAGCAGTACTTC. Protein: CASSPDAGSHEQYF.

CDR3 nucleotide sequence: TGTGCCAGCAGCTCGGGACTAGCGGAGGGCAATGAGCAGTTCTTC. Residues: CASSSGLAEGNEQFF. The chain carries TRBV11-2 and TRBJ2-1, with 11 bases fitting TRBD2. Per germline, CDR1 SGHAT and CDR2 FQNNGV. The CDR3 has 15 amino acids. V shed 4 bases and J 6 bases; nucleotides not matched to a gene: 5. Based on the CDR3 plus reference TRBV11-2 and TRBJ2-1, the full variable domain is EAGVAQSPRYKIIEKRQSVAFWCNPISGHATLYWYQQILGQGPKLLIQFQNNGVVDDSQLPKDRFSAERLKGVDSTLKIQPAKLEDSAVYLCASSSGLAEGNEQFFGPGTRLTVL.

The rearrangement joins TRBV5-1 to TRBJ2-5; perhaps TRBD1 as D (5 bases). CDR1 SGHRS and CDR2 YFSETQ come from the germline V gene. Trimming took 1 base from V and 5 from J, leaving 9 bases between them. The CDR3 totals 13 residues. This CDR3 is CASSLQGSETQYF. The CDR3, as DNA: TGCGCCAGCAGCTTGCAGGGTTCGGAGACCCAGTACTTC. Drawing the rest from reference TRBV5-1 and TRBJ2-5, the complete variable domain is KAGVTQTPRYLIKTRGQQVTLSCSPISGHRSVSWYQQTPGQGLQFLFEYFSETQRNKGNFPGRFSGRQFSNSRSEMNVSTLELGDSALYLCASSLQGSETQYFGPGTRLLVL.

This clone was picked up a small number of times. The V call is TRBV7-9, the J call TRBJ2-3; D is possibly TRBD2 (5 bases). The germline V gene has CDR1 SEHNR and CDR2 FQNEAQ (reference sequence). CDR3 length: 15 residues. V was trimmed by 5 bases and J by 5 bases, leaving 17 bases between them. CDR3 sequence (DNA): TGTGCCAGCAGCCCCCGGAGCGGCGGAGGAGATACGCAGTATTTT. Its translation is CASSPRSGGGDTQYF.

The chain links TRBV11-2 to TRBJ1-1; 8 bases map to TRBD1. With V trimmed by 0 bases and J by 4 bases, 4 bases remained unmatched. This CDR3 is built from 15 residues. In germline, CDR1 is SGHAT, CDR2 FQNNGV. The CDR3 is CASSLDQGATTEAFF. The CDR3 DNA follows: TGTGCCAGCAGCTTAGATCAGGGGGCGACCACTGAAGCTTTCTTT.

The chain uses TRBV29-1 and TRBJ2-3; TRBD2 aligns across 10 bases. J lost 2 bases, V lost 7 bases, and 6 bases had no gene match. The germline CDR1 and CDR2 sequences are SQVTM and ANQGSEA. CDR3 length: 14 residues. In DNA form, the CDR3 reads TGCAGCGCAAGCGGGAGGGCCGCCACAGATACGCAGTATTTT. Translated, it gives CSASGRAATDTQYF.

The chain employs TRBV7-2 and TRBJ2-1, with no clear D. This CDR3 comprises 13 residues. The V gene lost 0 bases and the J gene lost 3 bases, with 3 bases spanning the gap. The V gene's germline CDR1 is SGHTA and CDR2 FQGNSA. DNA of the CDR3: TGTGCCAGCAGCTTAGCCAGCTACAATGAGCAGTTCTTC. It yields the protein CASSLASYNEQFF.